A single sample is the source of the 26 T cell receptor beta chains below, sequenced in a study of shared clonotypes between healthy human individuals. Sequencing used immunoSEQ multiplex PCR; TCRdb keeps in-frame clones, though not all of them. The sample carries about 1.5 million clones, roughly 96% recorded once. Sample: naive CD4+ T cells sorted from blood. The subset was: CD45RA+ positively selected. These receptor sequences come from a man aged 25 to 40 in good health.

This clone was found once. The rearrangement joins TRBV7-2 to TRBJ2-2; 13 bases are shared with TRBD2. Unmatched junction bases numbered 6, after V lost 5 bases and J lost 6 bases. This CDR3 region has 16 residues. Germline V gene sequence: CDR1 SGHTA, CDR2 FQGNSA. CDR3 amino acids: CASSNPGLAGPGELFF. The CDR3 coding sequence is TGTGCCAGCAGCAACCCGGGACTAGCGGGACCCGGGGAGCTGTTTTTT.

This chain uses TRBV5-1 with TRBJ1-4; 7 bases map to TRBD1. Germline CDR1 is SGHRS and CDR2 is YFSETQ. V lost 3 bases and J lost 0; bases outside the gene matches: 14. The length of the CDR3 is 19 residues. CDR3 bases: TGCGCCAGCAGCTACTTCCATACAGGGGATATCGCAACTAATGAAAAACTGTTTTTT. Translating gives CASSYFHTGDIATNEKLFF.

In the case of this clone: Other DNA variants within this sample encode the same CDR3. This chain connects TRBV11-3 to TRBJ2-2; TRBD1 aligns across 7 bases. The CDR3 consists of 13 residues. Unmatched junction bases numbered 1, after V lost 4 bases and J lost 5 bases. CDR1 is SGHNT, CDR2 YENEEA, per germline. The CDR3 coding sequence is TGTGCCAGCAGCTCGACAGGGACCGGGGAGCTGTTTTTT. Amino acids: CASSSTGTGELFF.

The chain carries TRBV6-5 and TRBJ2-7; D is perhaps TRBD1 (5 bases). Germline V gene data show CDR1 as MNHEY and CDR2 as SVGAGI. Trimming left V 0 bases short and J 2 bases short, with 11 bases between. There are 15 residues in the CDR3. The CDR3 coding sequence is TGTGCCAGCAGTTACTCCAGGGTCTCCACCTACGAGCAGTACTTC. Its protein is CASSYSRVSTYEQYF.

The rearrangement links TRBV28 to TRBJ2-7; D uncertain. The V gene lost 4 bases and the J gene lost 2 bases, with 9 bases spanning the gap. The germline V gene has CDR1 MDHEN and CDR2 SYDVKM. The CDR3 loop spans 13 amino acids. CDR3 loop: CASSSLRTYEQYF. CDR3 bases: TGTGCCAGCAGTTCACTTCGGACCTACGAGCAGTACTTC.

About this clone itself: Within the sample, other DNA sequences also encode this same CDR3. The genes are TRBV28 and TRBJ1-4, with D possibly being TRBD1 (6 bases). V shed 3 bases and J shed 0 bases, with 8 bases lying between them. Germline assignment: CDR1 MDHEN and CDR2 SYDVKM. The CDR3 spans 15 residues. The CDR3 sequence: CASSFPGATNEKLFF. CDR3 in DNA: TGTGCCAGCAGTTTCCCAGGGGCAACTAATGAAAAACTGTTTTTT.

This clone is a singleton in its sample. The chain uses TRBV19 and TRBJ1-2, with TRBD1 matching 8 bases. V dropped 4 bases and J dropped 4; count of bases not matched to a gene: 2. Germline CDR1 is LNHDA and CDR2 is SQIVND (reference sequence). The CDR3 consists of 13 residues. As DNA, the CDR3 is TGTGCCAGTAGTACAGACAGGGGCTATGGCTACACCTTC. This translates into CASSTDRGYGYTF. The variable domain in full, completed from reference TRBV19 and TRBJ1-2, reads DGGITQSPKYLFRKEGQNVTLSCEQNLNHDAMYWYRQDPGQGLRLIYYSQIVNDFQKGDIAEGYSVSREKKESFPLTVTSAQKNPTAFYLCASSTDRGYGYTFGSGTRLTVV.

The V gene is TRBV5-5, the J gene TRBJ2-7, with 7 positions matching TRBD2. The length of the CDR3 is 13 residues. V shed 0 bases, J shed 13 bases, and the junction held 10 bases outside the gene matches. Germline V gene sequence: CDR1 SGHKS, CDR2 YYEKEE (reference sequence). CDR3 residues: CASSLDAGRGAYF. CDR3 DNA sequence: TGTGCCAGCAGCTTGGATGCGGGGAGGGGAGCATACTTC.

V gene TRBV18 combines with J gene TRBJ2-1; 8 bases fit TRBD1. CDR1 and CDR2 (germline): KGHSH, LQKENI. The CDR3 extends over 15 amino acids. V lost 3 bases and J lost 5; bases outside the gene matches: 6. For the CDR3, the DNA is TGTGCCAGCTCACCTAGGACAGGGTCCCACAATGAGCAGTTCTTC. Protein: CASSPRTGSHNEQFF.

The chain joins TRBV13 to TRBJ1-1, with TRBD1 as a possible D gene (5 bases). Trimming left V 4 bases short and J 7 bases short, with 19 bases between. Germline V CDR1 and CDR2: PRHDT, FYEKMQ (reference sequence). This CDR3 is 15 amino acids long. The CDR3 DNA reads as TGTGCCAGCAGCTCCCGACAGATTTCACCCGGTGAAGCTTTCTTT. Its translation: CASSSRQISPGEAFF.

This sequence joins TRBV5-4 and TRBJ2-1; D call uncertain. This CDR3 spans 13 amino acids. CDR1 is SGHNT and CDR2 is YYREEE in the germline V gene (reference sequence). The ends were cut back, 2 bases at V and 8 bases at J, with 11 bases in the middle. CDR3 coding DNA: TGTGCCAGCAGCTTTATAAACAGCGATGAGCAGTTCTTC. Amino acids: CASSFINSDEQFF.

This chain connects TRBV19 to TRBJ1-5; D is ambiguous. CDR3 length: 15 residues. Germline V gene data show CDR1 as LNHDA and CDR2 as SQIVND (reference sequence). Trimming stripped 5 bases from V and 1 base from J, with 12 bases between. CDR3 loop: CASSLYMESNQPQHF. DNA of the CDR3: TGTGCCAGTAGTCTGTATATGGAGAGCAATCAGCCCCAGCATTTT.

V is TRBV27 and J is TRBJ2-7; the match to TRBD1 covers 7 bases. The V gene end was trimmed by 11 bases and the J gene end by 4 bases; junction bases not matched to a gene: 11. The CDR3 covers 13 residues. Germline CDR1 MNHEY, CDR2 SMNVEV (reference sequence). CDR3 sequence (DNA): TGTGCCGGTCCGGCACAGGGGTTGTACGAGCAGTACTTC. Translation: CAGPAQGLYEQYF.

The chain has TRBV19 and TRBJ2-1; maybe TRBD2 (5 bases). V dropped 4 bases and J dropped 5 bases, with 18 bases sitting between them. Germline CDR1 is LNHDA and CDR2 is SQIVND (reference sequence). This CDR3 region has 16 residues. The CDR3 spells CASSRPARLANNEQFF. CDR3 sequence (DNA): TGTGCCAGTAGTAGGCCTGCGAGGCTAGCTAACAATGAGCAGTTCTTC.

The CDR3 spells CASSLKGNLFSSEQYF. In nucleotides, the CDR3 is TGTGCCAGCAGCTTAAAGGGGAATCTGTTCAGCTCCGAGCAGTACTTC. The rearrangement uses TRBV13 and TRBJ2-7; maybe TRBD1 (5 bases). The V end was cut by 2 bases, the J end by 6 bases, with 20 bases between. CDR1 PRHDT and CDR2 FYEKMQ come from the germline V gene (reference sequence). The CDR3 extends over 16 amino acids.

The rearrangement uses TRBV7-9 and TRBJ2-5, with 9 bases identical to TRBD1. The CDR3 is made up of 15 amino acids. The germline CDR1 and CDR2 sequences are SEHNR and FQNEAQ (reference sequence). V trimming: 3 bases; J trimming: 4 bases; junction bases outside the gene matches: 6. CDR3 coding DNA: TGTGCCAGCAGCTTTTTAACAGGGGGCCGAGAGACCCAGTACTTC. Translation: CASSFLTGGRETQYF.

This chain joins TRBV4-3 and TRBJ2-1; 9 nucleotides line up with TRBD1. Trimming removed 1 base from V and 10 bases from J; junction bases left unmatched: 5. From germline, CDR1 is LGHNA and CDR2 YSLEER. There are 14 residues in the CDR3. The CDR3 loop reads CASSQGFGQGEQFF. The CDR3 DNA follows: TGCGCCAGCAGCCAAGGGTTCGGACAGGGGGAGCAGTTCTTC.

This clone has just a few counts. The rearrangement links TRBV9 to TRBJ1-5, with 7 nucleotides matching TRBD1. CDR3 size: 14 residues. Per the germline V gene, CDR1 is SGDLS and CDR2 is YYNGEE. The junction had 4 bases not matched to a gene; V was cut back by 0 bases and J by 7 bases. CDR3 in amino acids: CASSVDRGDQPQHF. CDR3 in DNA: TGTGCCAGCAGCGTAGACAGGGGAGACCAGCCCCAGCATTTT.

The chain recombines TRBV7-9 with TRBJ2-2, with D perhaps TRBD1 or TRBD2 (5 bases each). The V gene lost 5 bases and the J gene lost 1 base, with 14 bases spanning the gap. The germline V gene encodes CDR1 SEHNR and CDR2 FQNEAQ (reference sequence). This CDR3 has 16 amino acids. The CDR3 reads CASSPWGRMNTGELFF. For the CDR3, the DNA is TGTGCCAGCAGCCCATGGGGACGGATGAACACCGGGGAGCTGTTTTTT. Drawing the rest from reference TRBV7-9 and TRBJ2-2, the complete variable domain is DTGVSQNPRHKITKRGQNVTFRCDPISEHNRLYWYRQTLGQGPEFLTYFQNEAQLEKSRLLSDRFSAERPKGSFSTLEIQRTEQGDSAMYLCASSPWGRMNTGELFFGEGSRLTVL.

To note about this clone: The germline gene is not matched at one end of the junction; a read error may be the cause. Other DNA sequences within the sample encode an identical CDR3. The rearrangement links TRBV18 to TRBJ2-5, with D possibly TRBD2 on 6 matching bases. This CDR3 is 15 amino acids long. Germline V lookup: CDR1 KGHSH, CDR2 LQKENI. The CDR3 sequence: CASSPRAGPQETQYF. CDR3 nucleotide sequence: TGTGCCAGCTCACCACGGGCGGGACCCCAAGAGACTCAGTACTTC.

The chain links TRBV4-1 to TRBJ2-1; D gene uncertain. CDR1 MGHRA and CDR2 YSYEKL come from the germline V gene. V lost 3 bases and J lost 6, with 18 bases in between. This CDR3 is built from 16 residues. The CDR3 region is CASSQVALPSGNEQFF. CDR3 nucleotide sequence: TGCGCCAGCAGCCAGGTAGCCCTACCCTCGGGCAATGAGCAGTTCTTC.

The chain couples TRBV15 to TRBJ1-2, with D possibly matching TRBD1 (5 bases). This CDR3 has 14 residues. Per the germline V gene, CDR1 is LNHNV and CDR2 is YYDKDF (reference sequence). The V end lost 1 base, the J end lost 6 bases, and 12 bases lay between the germline ends. This CDR3 reads CATSRVEGPHGYTF. The CDR3 bases are TGTGCCACCAGCAGAGTCGAGGGGCCCCATGGCTACACCTTC.

The chain is built from TRBV9 and TRBJ2-7; D remains ambiguous. The germline V and J ends were trimmed by 5 bases and 2 bases, with 17 bases remaining between them. CDR3 length: 15 residues. Germline V gene data show CDR1 as SGDLS and CDR2 as YYNGEE. The CDR3 DNA sequence: TGTGCCAGCAGATGGCGGTTGAGAATCGCCTACGAGCAGTACTTC. Translation gives CASRWRLRIAYEQYF. Looking up the rest from reference TRBV9 and TRBJ2-7 gives the full variable domain: DSGVTQTPKHLITATGQRVTLRCSPRSGDLSVYWYQQSLDQGLQFLIQYYNGEERAKGNILERFSAQQFPDLHSELNLSSLELGDSALYFCASRWRLRIAYEQYFGPGTRLTVT.

V and J are TRBV15 and TRBJ2-1; D uncertain. The germline V and J ends were trimmed by 1 base and 0 bases, with 16 bases remaining between them. The CDR3 has 18 residues. Germline V gives CDR1 LNHNV, CDR2 YYDKDF (reference sequence). The CDR3 DNA follows: TGTGCCACCAGCAGAGTGAGACCAAGCCAGAGCTCCTACAATGAGCAGTTCTTC. Translation gives CATSRVRPSQSSYNEQFF.

V and J are TRBV9 and TRBJ2-1; no definite D call. Trimming removed 0 bases from V and 4 bases from J, with 20 bases in between. Germline V lookup: CDR1 SGDLS, CDR2 YYNGEE. The CDR3 extends over 18 amino acids. The CDR3 is CASSVEALSGAHYNEQFF. The CDR3 nucleotides are TGTGCCAGCAGCGTAGAGGCCCTCTCCGGAGCACATTACAATGAGCAGTTCTTC.

This clone appeared a single time. This chain joins TRBV5-4 and TRBJ2-7, with 13 bases that match TRBD2. CDR1 is SGHNT and CDR2 is YYREEE in the germline V gene (reference sequence). Trimming took 3 bases from V and 0 from J; bases not matched to a gene: 9. This CDR3 has 18 residues. The CDR3 sequence is CASSSGLAGAIISYEQYF. As DNA, the CDR3 is TGTGCCAGCAGCTCTGGACTAGCGGGAGCTATTATCTCCTACGAGCAGTACTTC.